One and the same sample provided the 26 T cell receptor beta chains below, sequenced in a study of CXCR3-negative and CXCR3-positive naive CD8 T cells. Study conclusions and caveats: TRB CDR3s of CXCR3-positive naive cells were more hydrophobic than those of CXCR3-negative naive cells.

These receptors' targets are unknown. TRB cDNA libraries were made by UMI-labeled 5' RACE. TCRdb reanalyzed the 5' RACE reads and collapses them to one entry per CDR3 protein, without DNA. The sample table includes about 94,000 distinct CDR3 sequences. The sample was naive CXCR3+ CD8+ T cells from blood. Subset here: CD45RO-CCR7+CD27+CD95- naive CD8+ T cells expressing CXCR3 (TNR3+). These receptors were taken from a human donor in good health. Some clones in this sample may be carry-over from other donors' samples.

This chain joins TRBV28 and TRBJ2-2; as DNA is missing, the TRBD1 call by TCRdb cannot be tested. The length of the CDR3 is 16 residues. CDR1 is MDHEN and CDR2 is SYDVKM in the germline V gene. The CDR3 here is CASSLPDRGPTGELFF.

This chain connects TRBV7-6 to TRBJ2-2. The CDR3 runs to 14 residues. CDR1 SGHVS and CDR2 FNYEAQ come from the germline V gene. The CDR3 spells CASSLGSDTGELFF. The variable domain in full, with the rest retrieved from reference TRBV7-6 and TRBJ2-2, is GAGVSQSPRYKVTKRGQDVALRCDPISGHVSLYWYRQALGQGPEFLTYFNYEAQQDKSGLPNDRFSAERPEGSISTLTIQRTEQRDSAMYRCASSLGSDTGELFFGEGSRLTVL.

This rearrangement joins TRBV27 to TRBJ2-1. This CDR3 comprises 14 residues. Per germline, CDR1 MNHEY and CDR2 SMNVEV (reference sequence). CDR3 sequence: CASSLGQTYNEQFF.

The rearrangement joins TRBV10-1 to TRBJ2-7; lacking DNA, the TRBD1 call made by TCRdb goes unchecked. The CDR3 loop spans 13 amino acids. Germline-derived CDR1 and CDR2 are WNHNN and SYGVQD (reference sequence). CDR3 in amino acids: CASKVPPSYEQYF.

The chain uses TRBV6-5 and TRBJ2-3. There are 16 residues in the CDR3. Germline-derived CDR1 and CDR2 are MNHEY and SVGAGI. CDR3 sequence reads: CASSYSTSGGTDTQYF.

The rearrangement joins TRBV6-5 to TRBJ1-2; the TRBD1 assignment by TCRdb is unverifiable without DNA. This CDR3 is 15 amino acids long. Germline assignment: CDR1 MNHEY and CDR2 SVGAGI. CDR3 residues: CASSYSLDRGPGYTF.

The chain is built from TRBV28 and TRBJ2-1; TCRdb lists TRBD2, though no DNA is available to test this call. Germline assignment: CDR1 MDHEN and CDR2 SYDVKM. The CDR3 runs to 14 residues. The CDR3 region is CASVTSGGVNEQFF.

The chain carries TRBV18 and TRBJ2-1; TCRdb names TRBD2, which stays unverified in the absence of DNA. The germline gives CDR1 KGHSH, CDR2 LQKENI. CDR3 size: 17 residues. The CDR3 reads CASSPGGWHGSYNEQFF.

The rearrangement uses TRBV15 and TRBJ2-7; TCRdb's D gene call, TRBD1, goes unchecked for lack of DNA. Germline CDR1 LNHNV, CDR2 YYDKDF (reference sequence). CDR3 length: 14 amino acids. This CDR3 is CATSRGAGRDEQYF.

The chain recombines TRBV7-8 with TRBJ2-5; TCRdb lists TRBD1, though no DNA is available to test this call. Germline V gives CDR1 SGHVS, CDR2 FQNEAQ. The CDR3 totals 15 residues. CDR3 in amino acids: CASSRDRGLQETQYF.

The chain links TRBV2 to TRBJ2-3; TCRdb outputs TRBD1, but without DNA this stays unchecked. Germline V CDR1 and CDR2: SNHLY, FYNNEI. The length of the CDR3 is 16 residues. This chain's CDR3 is CASSEKVRELTDTQYF.

The chain recombines TRBV12-3 or TRBV12-4 with TRBJ2-5; TCRdb's D gene call, TRBD2, goes unchecked for lack of DNA. This CDR3 comprises 20 residues. The CDR3 sequence is CASSFVRGQRGGRFSETQYF.

Here the CDR3 reads CSAPWTGPSLSPLHF. V is TRBV20-1 and J is TRBJ1-6; TCRdb reports TRBD1, a call that lacks DNA to check it against. Germline lookup yields CDR1 DFQATT and CDR2 SNEGSKA (reference sequence). The CDR3 extends over 15 amino acids.

The J gene is TRBJ2-3, the V gene TRBV12-3 or TRBV12-4; checking the TCRdb D call of TRBD2 is not possible without DNA. The CDR3 totals 14 residues. The CDR3 is CASSLGLSTDTQYF.

The chain links TRBV3-1 to TRBJ1-1. CDR3 size: 12 residues. CDR1 and CDR2 from the germline V gene are LGHDT and YNNKEL (reference sequence). The CDR3 spells CASSQGQTEAFF.

This chain connects TRBV3-1 to TRBJ1-1. The CDR3 extends over 15 amino acids. CDR1 and CDR2 (germline): LGHDT, YNNKEL (reference sequence). The CDR3 reads CASSQGPGGGTEAFF.

V gene TRBV6-4 combines with J gene TRBJ2-1; TCRdb reports TRBD2, a call that lacks DNA to check it against. Germline CDR1 and CDR2: MRHNA and SNTAGT. This CDR3 is built from 13 residues. This chain's CDR3 is CASSGGAHNEQFF.

This CDR3 is CASSPWTSGENTGELFF. This chain links TRBV3-1 with TRBJ2-2; TCRdb reports TRBD2, a call that lacks DNA to check it against. Germline V lookup: CDR1 LGHDT, CDR2 YNNKEL (reference sequence). The CDR3 runs to 17 residues.

The chain uses TRBV15 and TRBJ2-7; there is no DNA to check the TCRdb D call of TRBD1. The CDR3 has 15 amino acids. The germline V gene has CDR1 LNHNV and CDR2 YYDKDF (reference sequence). The CDR3: CATTKSTGAAYEQYF.

The chain joins TRBV7-3 to TRBJ2-2. In germline, CDR1 is SGHTA, CDR2 FQGTGA. The CDR3 has 13 residues. The CDR3 region is CASSFSNTGELFF. Full variable domain (remainder filled in from reference TRBV7-3 and TRBJ2-2): GAGVSQTPSNKVTEKGKYVELRCDPISGHTALYWYRQSLGQGPEFLIYFQGTGAADDSGLPNDRFFAVRPEGSVSTLKIQRTERGDSAVYLCASSFSNTGELFFGEGSRLTVL.

This rearrangement joins TRBV6-8 to TRBJ2-7. The CDR3 loop spans 16 amino acids. Germline V gene sequence: CDR1 MNHGY, CDR2 SAAAGT. The CDR3 here is CASSYSNWGYSYEQYF.

V is TRBV6-5 and J is TRBJ1-1. The germline V gene encodes CDR1 MNHEY and CDR2 SVGAGI. The CDR3 totals 14 residues. The CDR3 here is CASSYSVEATEAFF.

V usage is TRBV7-8 and J usage is TRBJ2-4. The CDR3 has 13 residues. CDR1 is SGHVS and CDR2 is FQNEAQ in the germline V gene. The CDR3 spells CASSLARGNIQYF.

The gene calls are TRBV29-1 and TRBJ1-2; the D call of TRBD1 rests on TCRdb alone, since no DNA is present to check it. The CDR3 is 17 residues long. Germline assignment: CDR1 SQVTM and CDR2 ANQGSEA. The CDR3 protein is CSVETAGTGGASGGYTF.

The rearrangement uses TRBV28 and TRBJ2-7; TCRdb's D call of TRBD1 is untestable without DNA. Germline V gene data show CDR1 as MDHEN and CDR2 as SYDVKM. This CDR3 is built from 14 residues. This CDR3 is CASSPPRQVTEQYF. Drawing the rest from reference TRBV28 and TRBJ2-7, the complete variable domain is DVKVTQSSRYLVKRTGEKVFLECVQDMDHENMFWYRQDPGLGLRLIYFSYDVKMKEKGDIPEGYSVSREKKERFSLILESASTNQTSMYLCASSPPRQVTEQYFGPGTRLTVT.

This sequence joins TRBV28 and TRBJ2-2. Looked up from germline, CDR1 is MDHEN and CDR2 is SYDVKM. The CDR3 is 11 amino acids. The CDR3 is CASSYSGELFF. The full variable domain, in which reference TRBV28 and TRBJ2-2 provide the parts outside the CDR3, is DVKVTQSSRYLVKRTGEKVFLECVQDMDHENMFWYRQDPGLGLRLIYFSYDVKMKEKGDIPEGYSVSREKKERFSLILESASTNQTSMYLCASSYSGELFFGEGSRLTVL.